The 15 T cell receptor beta chains listed next were all sequenced from one sample in a study of blood T cell repertoires in COVID-19. Sequencing used immunoSEQ multiplex PCR; TCRdb keeps in-frame clones, though not all of them. The table lists approximately 150,000 clones, roughly 90% of them singletons, with approximately 4% in the top ten. Sequenced material: peripheral blood. The receptor source for this set is a woman between 70 and 85 years old with acute or convalescent COVID-19.

The chain has TRBV18 and TRBJ2-2; 8 bases map to TRBD2. V lost 2 bases and J lost 6; bases outside the gene matches: 5. CDR1 is KGHSH and CDR2 is LQKENI in the germline V gene. The CDR3 has 15 amino acids. The CDR3 sequence is CASSPSGLAPGELFF. CDR3 sequence (DNA): TGTGCCAGCTCACCAAGTGGACTAGCCCCCGGGGAGCTGTTTTTT.

With respect to this clone: Additional DNA sequences in this sample encode the identical CDR3. The J gene is TRBJ2-1, the V gene TRBV12-3 or TRBV12-4; 8 bases line up with TRBD1. Trimming removed 7 bases from V and 4 bases from J; junction bases left unmatched: 3. The CDR3 is 13 amino acids. CDR3 region: CASNRDRYNEQFF. The CDR3 coding sequence is TGTGCCAGCAACCGGGACAGGTACAATGAGCAGTTCTTC.

V and J are TRBV2 and TRBJ1-6; 7 nucleotides line up with TRBD1. This CDR3 has 15 amino acids. Germline trimming cut 8 bases from V and 7 bases from J; bases unmatched to any gene: 11. The germline CDR1 and CDR2 sequences are SNHLY and FYNNEI. Here the CDR3 DNA reads TGTGCCAGCTCCGTGACAGGGTTGGGGAATTCACCCCTCCACTTT. This encodes CASSVTGLGNSPLHF.

Turning to this clone: In the same sample, other DNA sequences code for this CDR3. This chain's CDR3 is CAWSVQGYTEAFF. CDR3 DNA sequence: TGTGCCTGGAGTGTACAGGGGTACACTGAAGCTTTCTTT. V and J are TRBV30 and TRBJ1-1; 7 bases match TRBD1. With V trimmed by 0 bases and J by 3 bases, 1 base remained unmatched. In germline, CDR1 is GTSNPN, CDR2 SVGIG (reference sequence). This CDR3 comprises 13 residues. Full variable domain (rest looked up from reference TRBV30 and TRBJ1-1): SQTIHQWPATLVQPVGSPLSLECTVEGTSNPNLYWYRQAAGRGLQLLFYSVGIGQISSEVPQNLSASRPQDRQFILSSKKLLLSDSGFYLCAWSVQGYTEAFFGQGTRLTVV.

V and J are TRBV7-2 and TRBJ1-5; D gene uncertain. This CDR3 comprises 14 residues. V was pared by 2 bases and J by 3 bases, with 8 bases between. Looked up from germline, CDR1 is SGHTA and CDR2 is FQGNSA. The CDR3 bases are TGTGCCAGCAGCTTAAGCCAATCCAATCAGCCCCAGCATTTT. Its protein is CASSLSQSNQPQHF.

The V and J genes are TRBV21-1 and TRBJ1-6; the table assigns TRBD1, which was not confirmed against the DNA. TRBV21-1 is shown as a pseudogene. This CDR3 is built from 20 residues. The CDR3 loop is CASSKHISRMDGADNSPLHF. CDR3 nucleotide sequence: TGTGCCAGCAGCAAACACATCTCTCGAATGGATGGGGCTGATAATTCACCCCTCCACTTT.

The chain joins TRBV24-1 to TRBJ2-3; TRBD2 matches at 13 bases. Trimming cost V 6 bases and J 3 bases; bases outside gene matches: 5. From germline, CDR1 is KGHDR and CDR2 SFDVKD. CDR3 length: 16 residues. DNA of the CDR3: TGTGCCACCAGTACAAGACTAGCGGGAGGAACAGATACGCAGTATTTT. Translation gives CATSTRLAGGTDTQYF.

The chain has TRBV3-1 (or the pseudogene TRBV3-2) and TRBJ2-7, with D perhaps TRBD2 (5 bases). This CDR3 has 11 residues. Per germline, CDR1 LGHDT and CDR2 YNNKEL (reference sequence). With 10 bases removed from V and 5 bases from J, the gap between germline ends came to 12 bases. CDR3: CATGSLDEQYF. The CDR3 DNA follows: TGTGCCACGGGGAGTTTGGACGAGCAGTACTTC.

This chain connects TRBV6-5 to TRBJ1-5; perhaps TRBD1 as D (6 bases). Germline V CDR1 and CDR2: MNHEY, SVGAGI. CDR3 size: 13 residues. V was cut by 6 bases and J by 6 bases, with 12 bases left in between. CDR3 DNA sequence: TGTGCCAGCAGAGGACAGAATGGTCAGCCCCAGCATTTT. It yields the protein CASRGQNGQPQHF.

As concerns this clone: A junction boundary mismatches the germline segment, possibly from a read error. The CDR3 protein is CASNYVVQETQYF. The CDR3 coding sequence is TGTGCCAGCAATTACGTCGTCCAAGAGACCCAGTACTTC. The chain is built from TRBV6-5 and TRBJ2-5; the D is unclear. The CDR3 is 13 residues long. Germline loops: CDR1 MNHEY, CDR2 SVGAGI.

The chain has TRBV5-1 and TRBJ2-1; 12 positions agree with TRBD2. J gave up 8 bases and V 2 bases, and 14 bases lay outside the gene matches. The CDR3 has 18 amino acids. CDR1 SGHRS and CDR2 YFSETQ come from the germline V gene. The CDR3 protein is CASSLRMTSGGPQDEQFF. The CDR3 DNA sequence: TGCGCCAGCAGCTTAAGGATGACTAGCGGGGGACCCCAAGATGAGCAGTTCTTC.

This sequence joins TRBV9 and TRBJ2-5, with TRBD2 matching 11 bases. Germline V gene sequence: CDR1 SGDLS, CDR2 YYNGEE. The CDR3 sequence is 14 residues long. J gave up 2 bases and V 8 bases, and 5 bases lay outside the gene matches. In nucleotides, the CDR3 is TGTGCCAGTACTAGCGGGGGTGGACAAGAGACCCAGTACTTC. It is translated as CASTSGGGQETQYF.

In DNA, the CDR3 is TGCGCCAGCAGCCAAGACTTTTGGGGCGCGGCCGACACTGAAGCTTTCTTT. Protein: CASSQDFWGAADTEAFF. V and J are TRBV4-3 and TRBJ1-1; D may be TRBD1 (5 bases). CDR1 is LGHNA, CDR2 YSLEER, per germline. The V and J ends lost 0 bases and 3 bases respectively, with 17 bases between them. The CDR3 has 17 amino acids.

The V gene is TRBV18, the J gene TRBJ1-3; D is undetermined. The germline gives CDR1 KGHSH, CDR2 LQKENI. V lost 1 base and J lost 0, with 7 bases in between. This CDR3 comprises 15 residues. Here the CDR3 DNA reads TGTGCCAGCTCACCACGGCCCAGCTCTGGAAACACCATATATTTT. As protein: CASSPRPSSGNTIYF.

The chain carries TRBV6-6 and TRBJ2-7; perhaps TRBD1 as D (5 bases). Germline CDR1 MNHNY, CDR2 SVGAGI (reference sequence). Trimming removed 10 bases from V and 4 bases from J, with 11 bases in between. This CDR3 is 11 amino acids long. The CDR3 bases are TGTGCCACCAAGGGGTCGTACGAGCAGTACTTC. Its protein is CATKGSYEQYF.